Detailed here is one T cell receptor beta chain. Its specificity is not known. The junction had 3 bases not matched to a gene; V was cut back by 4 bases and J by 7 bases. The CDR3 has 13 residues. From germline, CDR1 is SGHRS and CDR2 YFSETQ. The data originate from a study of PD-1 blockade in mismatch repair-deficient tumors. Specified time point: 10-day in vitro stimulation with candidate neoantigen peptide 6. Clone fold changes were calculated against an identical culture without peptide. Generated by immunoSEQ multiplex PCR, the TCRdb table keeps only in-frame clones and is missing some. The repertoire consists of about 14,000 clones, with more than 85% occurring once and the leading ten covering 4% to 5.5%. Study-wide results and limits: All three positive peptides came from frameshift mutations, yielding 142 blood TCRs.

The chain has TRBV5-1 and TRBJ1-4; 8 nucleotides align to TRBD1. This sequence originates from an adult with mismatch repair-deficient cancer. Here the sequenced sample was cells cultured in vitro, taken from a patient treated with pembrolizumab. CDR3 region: CASSRGQAEKLFF. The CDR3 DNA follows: TGCGCCAGCAGCCGGGGACAGGCTGAAAAACTGTTTTTT.